These 15 T cell receptor beta chains came from one sample sequenced in a study of a mutant IDH1 vaccine in newly diagnosed glioma. No antigen is known for these receptors. TCRdb's table, derived via immunoSEQ multiplex PCR, lists solely in-frame clones and lacks some. The sample yields 40,000 to 45,000 clones, 65% to 90% seen once. Sample time point: week 35, safety follow-up. Every vaccination contained 300 ug of the mutant IDH1 20-mer peptide and was paired with topical imiquimod. The sequencing here drew on PBMCs, taken from a glioma patient whose treatment included an IDH1 peptide vaccine. Receptors originate from a woman in her forties or fifties with glioma.

The chain couples TRBV7-2 to TRBJ1-5, with D possibly matching TRBD1 (6 bases). V lost 4 bases to trimming and J lost 7 bases, with 14 bases between them. The CDR3 has 14 amino acids. Germline-derived CDR1 and CDR2 are SGHTA and FQGNSA. DNA of the CDR3: TGTGCCAGCAGCTACAAACAGGGCGGCCAGCCCCAGCATTTT. Amino acids: CASSYKQGGQPQHF.

This clone was recorded once. The gene calls are TRBV7-9 and TRBJ1-1; D uncertain. CDR1 SEHNR and CDR2 FQNEAQ come from the germline V gene (reference sequence). The V end lost 7 bases, the J end lost 4 bases, and 13 bases lay between the germline ends. The CDR3 is 13 amino acids. The CDR3 coding sequence is TGTGCCAGCACAAGTCGGGGTGGCACTGAAGCTTTCTTT. The encoded protein is CASTSRGGTEAFF. The whole variable domain, remainder taken from reference TRBV7-9 and TRBJ1-1, is DTGVSQNPRHKITKRGQNVTFRCDPISEHNRLYWYRQTLGQGPEFLTYFQNEAQLEKSRLLSDRFSAERPKGSFSTLEIQRTEQGDSAMYLCASTSRGGTEAFFGQGTRLTVV.

The V call is TRBV29-1, the J call TRBJ2-2, with D maybe TRBD2 (5 bases). The germline V gene has CDR1 SQVTM and CDR2 ANQGSEA. The CDR3 runs to 13 residues. The V end was cut by 6 bases, the J end by 5 bases, with 13 bases between. CDR3 DNA sequence: TGCAGCGTCGGACCCCCGGGGACCGGGGAGCTGTTTTTT. Residues: CSVGPPGTGELFF.

The V call is TRBV9, the J call TRBJ1-1, with TRBD1 as a possible D gene (6 bases). V lost 0 bases, J lost 5 bases, and 11 bases lay in between. Germline V lookup: CDR1 SGDLS, CDR2 YYNGEE. This CDR3 spans 14 amino acids. The CDR3 loop is CASSVDQGRTEAFF. The CDR3 DNA sequence: TGTGCCAGCAGCGTAGACCAGGGGAGAACTGAAGCTTTCTTT.

The V call is TRBV2, the J call TRBJ2-2; possibly TRBD2 for D (7 bases). This CDR3 region has 14 residues. The germline V and J ends were trimmed by 3 bases and 6 bases, with 11 bases remaining between them. Germline V gene lookup returns CDR1 SNHLY and CDR2 FYNNEI. The CDR3 region has the DNA TGTGCCAGCAGTGACCGGGGGGCCCCCGGGGAGCTGTTTTTT. It specifies CASSDRGAPGELFF. The full variable domain, completed using reference TRBV2 and TRBJ2-2, is EPEVTQTPSHQVTQMGQEVILRCVPISNHLYFYWYRQILGQKVEFLVSFYNNEISEKSEIFDDQFSVERPDGSNFTLKIRSTKLEDSAMYFCASSDRGAPGELFFGEGSRLTVL.

V is TRBV19 and J is TRBJ1-1, with TRBD1 matching over 8 bases. The length of the CDR3 is 14 residues. Germline V gives CDR1 LNHDA, CDR2 SQIVND (reference sequence). V trimming: 3 bases; J trimming: 8 bases; junction bases outside the gene matches: 8. For the CDR3, the DNA is TGTGCCAGTAGTATGGATGGACAGGGCCCGGAAGCTTTCTTT. Amino acid sequence: CASSMDGQGPEAFF.

The rearrangement uses TRBV13 and TRBJ2-1; TRBD2 matches at 8 bases. CDR1 is PRHDT, CDR2 FYEKMQ, per germline (reference sequence). The CDR3 runs to 15 residues. J lost 6 bases, V lost 3 bases, and 7 bases had no gene match. In DNA, the CDR3 is TGTGCCAGCAGCTTGTACAGCGGGGGCGGCAATGAGCAGTTCTTC. As protein: CASSLYSGGGNEQFF.

The rearrangement joins TRBV10-1 to TRBJ1-5; no definite D call. Trimming cost V 6 bases and J 3 bases, with 9 bases left between them. Germline CDR1 is WNHNN and CDR2 is SYGVQD (reference sequence). This CDR3 contains 13 residues. CDR3 sequence reads: CASSRRINQPQHF. The CDR3 bases are TGCGCCAGCAGCCGACGGATCAATCAGCCCCAGCATTTT.

The chain employs TRBV5-1 and TRBJ2-5, with D hard to call. The germline V gene encodes CDR1 SGHRS and CDR2 YFSETQ. The V end was cut by 2 bases, the J end by 1 base, with 6 bases between. This CDR3 comprises 13 residues. CDR3 coding DNA: TGCGCCAGCAGCTTTCGGCCCCAAGAGACCCAGTACTTC. This codes for CASSFRPQETQYF.

J is TRBJ2-7 and V is TRBV30, with 10 bases that match TRBD1. This CDR3 spans 13 amino acids. Germline loops: CDR1 GTSNPN, CDR2 SVGIG (reference sequence). V lost 2 bases and J lost 5; bases outside the gene matches: 3. CDR3 residues: CAWSLTGGDEQYF. DNA for the CDR3: TGTGCCTGGAGTCTGACAGGGGGCGACGAGCAGTACTTC.

The rearrangement uses TRBV27 and TRBJ1-1; D uncertain. CDR1 MNHEY and CDR2 SMNVEV come from the germline V gene (reference sequence). The V end was cut by 3 bases, the J end by 2 bases, with 7 bases between. The CDR3 runs to 13 residues. The CDR3 DNA sequence: TGTGCCAGCAGTTTTAACAAAAACACTGAAGCTTTCTTT. It codes for CASSFNKNTEAFF.

The chain employs TRBV19 and TRBJ2-7, with 7 bases lining up with TRBD1. The CDR3 contains 15 residues. V was pared by 5 bases and J by 6 bases, with 13 bases of the junction left unmatched. Germline-derived CDR1 and CDR2 are LNHDA and SQIVND (reference sequence). The CDR3 DNA reads TGTGCCAGTAGTCGGACGAAACAGGGGTCCGGCGAGCAGTACTTC. Encoded protein: CASSRTKQGSGEQYF.

The chain has TRBV7-9 and TRBJ2-5, with TRBD1 matching over 9 bases. The V and J ends lost 2 bases and 1 base, in that order; junction bases with no gene match: 5. Germline V gene data show CDR1 as SEHNR and CDR2 as FQNEAQ (reference sequence). CDR3 length: 16 amino acids. CDR3 bases: TGTGCCAGCAGCTTACCCCCGGGACAGGGCCAAGAGACCCAGTACTTC. This encodes CASSLPPGQGQETQYF.

V gene TRBV5-1 combines with J gene TRBJ2-2, with 8 bases aligning to TRBD1. Germline V gene data show CDR1 as SGHRS and CDR2 as YFSETQ. This CDR3 is built from 15 residues. V dropped 4 bases and J dropped 4; count of bases not matched to a gene: 6. CDR3 nucleotides: TGCGCCAGCAGCGCCCGACAGGGGTCCACCGGGGAGCTGTTTTTT. Its translation: CASSARQGSTGELFF.

The chain joins TRBV5-4 to TRBJ1-4, with D maybe TRBD1 (5 bases). V lost 5 bases to trimming and J lost 0 bases, with 14 bases between them. The CDR3 extends over 16 amino acids. Germline CDR1 reads SGHNT; CDR2 reads YYREEE (reference sequence). CDR3 sequence (DNA): TGTGCCAGCAGGTCTGAGAGGGACGCAACTAATGAAAAACTGTTTTTT. It specifies CASRSERDATNEKLFF.